This entry is about one T cell receptor beta chain. Antigen unknown. This sample was included in a study of T cells in Graves' hyperthyroidism and ophthalmopathy. General study results and limits: Ophthalmopathy was identified by the model a median around 6.9 months ahead of onset.

The CDR3 spans 14 residues. The V gene end was trimmed by 5 bases and the J gene end by 5 bases; junction bases not matched to a gene: 9. Germline V gene data show CDR1 as LNHNV and CDR2 as YYDKDF (reference sequence). Uncontrolled infection, other autoimmune disease, pregnancy and lactation each barred patients from inclusion. Together with thyroid ultrasound, orbital computed tomography, serum thyroxine and TRAb, clinical symptoms were used for diagnoses. The source material, RNA transcripts, was used to amplify TCR beta CDR3 regions. Using the HTBI primer set, a first-round RT-PCR was run on the TCR CDR3. TCRdb independently ran MiXCR on the multiplex PCR reads; one entry per CDR3 protein. There are roughly 570,000 distinct CDR3 sequences in the sample; about half occur only once, and around 17% lies in the top ten.

The sequenced material came from peripheral blood or thyroid tissue (not recorded which). This clonotype was sampled from an adult woman with Graves' disease, either hyperthyroidism or ophthalmopathy (not recorded which). The chain uses TRBV15 and TRBJ2-7; 7 bases line up with TRBD2. In DNA, the CDR3 is TGTGCCACCAGCGAAGGCGGGGGTCTCCACGAGCAGTACTTC. Translated: CATSEGGGLHEQYF.